This TCR beta chain was recorded in a study of T cell repertoires in cytomegalovirus infection (dated by TCRdb to about 2019). Regarding the complete study: Donor HLA type was relevant to the analysis, because carriage of CMV infection together with the matching HLA type was indicated by public TCR beta signatures.

This clonotype was picked up a small number of times. The antigen it binds to is not known. Per-base qualities were not stored, and no clone one base away is much larger. What the authors observed across the whole study: The ex vivo response was dominated by HLA-C-restricted CMV-specific TCR beta clonotypes, which also provided the single most frequent clonotype in two of eight donors. In both this cohort and an independent cohort of 352 donors, the cumulative frequency of public TCR beta family members distinguished carriers of CMV infection plus the relevant HLA type.

Between the V and J ends, shortened by 3 bases and 2 bases respectively, the junction contains 8 bases. Via the germline V gene (reference sequence), CDR1 is LGHDT and CDR2 YNNKEL. The cysteine opens and the phenylalanine closes a CDR3 of 14 amino acids. The kept DNA is CDR3 alone, 42 bases in frame from the first base. The instrument given in TCRdb is Illumina HiSeq 1500. TCRdb redid the processing of the public reads, applying fastp at Q25 and MiXCR, and retained in-frame beta chains. For every CDR3 protein sequence, its rows merge into one entry that carries the most common genes and DNA. Present in this sample are fewer than 350,000 distinct CDR3 sequences, more than 8% of which were seen just once. The biggest ten clones account for 3.5% to 4.5% of the sample.

The receptor was isolated from a human donor in good health (CMV status not recorded). Some clones in this sample may be carry-over from other donors' samples. Input material: PBMCs. The rearrangement combines TRBV3-1 with TRBJ2-1; the D gene remains uncertain. The nucleotide sequence is given as TGTGCCAGCAGCCAGCCTCCGGCCTACAATGAGCAGTTCTTC. Translated, this is CASSQPPAYNEQFF.